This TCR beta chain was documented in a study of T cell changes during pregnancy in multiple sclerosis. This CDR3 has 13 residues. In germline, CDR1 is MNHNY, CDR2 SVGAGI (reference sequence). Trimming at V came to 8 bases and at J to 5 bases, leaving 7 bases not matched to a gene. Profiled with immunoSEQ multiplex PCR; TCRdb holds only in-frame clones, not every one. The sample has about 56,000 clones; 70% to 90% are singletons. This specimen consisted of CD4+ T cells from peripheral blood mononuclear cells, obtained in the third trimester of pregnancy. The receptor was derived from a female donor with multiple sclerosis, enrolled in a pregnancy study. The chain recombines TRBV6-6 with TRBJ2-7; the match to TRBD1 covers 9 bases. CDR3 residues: CASVGQGSHEQYF. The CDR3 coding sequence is TGTGCCAGCGTGGGACAGGGTTCCCACGAGCAGTACTTC.